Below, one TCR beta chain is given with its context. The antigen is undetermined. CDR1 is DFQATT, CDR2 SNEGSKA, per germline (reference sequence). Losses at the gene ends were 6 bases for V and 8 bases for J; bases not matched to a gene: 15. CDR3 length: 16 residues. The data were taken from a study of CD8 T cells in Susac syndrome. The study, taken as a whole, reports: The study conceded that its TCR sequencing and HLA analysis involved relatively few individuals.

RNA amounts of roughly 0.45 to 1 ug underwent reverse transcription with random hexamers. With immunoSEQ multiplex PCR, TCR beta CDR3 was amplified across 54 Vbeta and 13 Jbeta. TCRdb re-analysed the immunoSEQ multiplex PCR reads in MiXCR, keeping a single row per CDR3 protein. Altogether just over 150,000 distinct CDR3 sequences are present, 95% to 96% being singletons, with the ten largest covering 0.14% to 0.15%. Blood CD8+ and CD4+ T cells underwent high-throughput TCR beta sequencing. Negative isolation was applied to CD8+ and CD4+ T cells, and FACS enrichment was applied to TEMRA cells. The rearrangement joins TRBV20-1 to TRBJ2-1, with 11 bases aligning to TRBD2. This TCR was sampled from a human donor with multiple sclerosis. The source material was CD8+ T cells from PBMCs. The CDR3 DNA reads TGCAGTGCCTGGGCTAGCGGGGGGCTACACGGGGATGAGCAGTTCTTC. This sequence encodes CSAWASGGLHGDEQFF.